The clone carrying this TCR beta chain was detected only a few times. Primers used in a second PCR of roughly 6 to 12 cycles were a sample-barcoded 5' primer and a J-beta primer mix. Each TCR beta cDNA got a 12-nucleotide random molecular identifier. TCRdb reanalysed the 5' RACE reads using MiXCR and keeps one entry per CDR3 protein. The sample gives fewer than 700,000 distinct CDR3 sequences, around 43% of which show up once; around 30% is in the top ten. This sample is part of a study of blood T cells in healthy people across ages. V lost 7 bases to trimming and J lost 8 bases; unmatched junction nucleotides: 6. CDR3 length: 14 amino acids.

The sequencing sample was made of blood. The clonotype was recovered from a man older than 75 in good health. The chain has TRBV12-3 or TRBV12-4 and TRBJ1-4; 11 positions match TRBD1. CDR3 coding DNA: TGTGCCAGCACTAAGGGACAGGGGGAGGAAAAACTGTTTTTT. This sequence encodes CASTKGQGEEKLFF.